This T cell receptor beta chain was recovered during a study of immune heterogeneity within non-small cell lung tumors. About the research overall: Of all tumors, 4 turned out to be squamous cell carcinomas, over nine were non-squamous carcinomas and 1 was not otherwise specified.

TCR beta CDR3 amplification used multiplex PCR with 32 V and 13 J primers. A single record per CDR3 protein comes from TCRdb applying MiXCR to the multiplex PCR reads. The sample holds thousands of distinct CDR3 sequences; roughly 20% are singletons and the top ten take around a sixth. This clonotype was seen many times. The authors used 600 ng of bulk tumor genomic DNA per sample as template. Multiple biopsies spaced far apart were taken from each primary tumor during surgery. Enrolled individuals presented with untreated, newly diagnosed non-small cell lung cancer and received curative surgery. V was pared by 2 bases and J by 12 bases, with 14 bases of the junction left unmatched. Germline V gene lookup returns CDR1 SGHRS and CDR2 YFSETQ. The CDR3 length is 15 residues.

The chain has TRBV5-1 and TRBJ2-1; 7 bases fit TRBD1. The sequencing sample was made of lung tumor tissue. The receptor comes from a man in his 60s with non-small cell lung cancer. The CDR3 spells CASSFGYTGVRVQFF. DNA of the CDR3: TGCGCCAGCAGCTTTGGATATACAGGGGTTAGGGTGCAGTTCTTC.